This is a list of T cell receptor beta chains from one sample in a study of identical twins. TCRdb itself ran the 5' RACE reads through MiXCR, one entry per CDR3 protein. The table shows about 810,000 distinct CDR3 sequences, with 12% occurring only once. These data were likewise used in another study, on yellow fever vaccine responses in identical twins.

Sequencing was carried out using PBMCs. These receptors were collected from a woman aged 18-29 years in good health. Both conserved end residues are part of each CDR3. A D gene is named only where the DNA matches it firmly. Size tells how often a clone was seen (once, few, many) or the class of an expanded clone, and some rows leave it out.

clone size: -; J gene: TRBJ2-1; D gene: -; V gene: TRBV20-1; CDR3 DNA: TGCAGTGCTTGGGAAGAAAACAATGAGCAGTTCTTC; CDR3 protein: CSAWEENNEQFF
clone size: few; J gene: TRBJ1-2; D gene: -; V gene: TRBV12-3/TRBV12-4; CDR3 DNA: TGTGCCAGCAGTTTTGGACAGTCTAACTATGGCTACACCTTC; CDR3 protein: CASSFGQSNYGYTF
clone size: few; J gene: TRBJ2-7; D gene: -; V gene: TRBV4-1; CDR3 DNA: TGCGCCAGCAGCACAGGACCCCCTGAGGGGGAGCAGTACTTC; CDR3 protein: CASSTGPPEGEQYF
clone size: few; J gene: TRBJ2-5; D gene: -; V gene: TRBV6-5; CDR3 DNA: TGTGCCAGCAGTTACTCGAATGCGGGAGAGACCCAGTACTTC; CDR3 protein: CASSYSNAGETQYF
clone size: few; J gene: TRBJ2-3; D gene: -; V gene: TRBV6-5; CDR3 DNA: TGTGCCAGCAGTTACCTTCTGGGACCGACCGTGGTAGATACGCAGTATTTT; CDR3 protein: CASSYLLGPTVVDTQYF
clone size: many; J gene: TRBJ1-1; D gene: -; V gene: TRBV7-9; CDR3 DNA: TGTGCCAGCACCCATCGGGAGATGAACACTGAAGCTTTCTTT; CDR3 protein: CASTHREMNTEAFF
clone size: -; J gene: TRBJ1-4; D gene: -; V gene: TRBV6-5; CDR3 DNA: TGTGCCAGCAGTTACTTGACCGGGACCTCAGAAAAACTGTTTTTT; CDR3 protein: CASSYLTGTSEKLFF
clone size: -; J gene: TRBJ2-7; D gene: -; V gene: TRBV28; CDR3 DNA: TGTGCCAGCAGACCCGAGGGGATAGGAACCTACGAGCAGTACTTC; CDR3 protein: CASRPEGIGTYEQYF
clone size: -; J gene: TRBJ2-3; D gene: TRBD2; V gene: TRBV20-1; CDR3 DNA: TGCAGTGCTAGCAGGACTAGCGGGAAGGATACGCAGTATTTT; CDR3 protein: CSASRTSGKDTQYF
clone size: many; J gene: TRBJ2-2; D gene: -; V gene: TRBV12-3/TRBV12-4; CDR3 DNA: TGTGCCAGCATCCTCGCCACCGGGGAGCTGTTTTTT; CDR3 protein: CASILATGELFF
clone size: -; J gene: TRBJ2-2; D gene: TRBD2; V gene: TRBV9; CDR3 DNA: TGTGCCAGCCACCCTAGGTGGTTAGCGGGAGAGGATATTCATCCCGGGGAGCTGTTTTTT; CDR3 protein: CASHPRWLAGEDIHPGELFF
clone size: many; J gene: TRBJ2-2; D gene: TRBD2; V gene: TRBV9; CDR3 DNA: TGTGCCAGCAGCGTAGAGGGGAGGGACACCGGGGAGCTGTTTTTT; CDR3 protein: CASSVEGRDTGELFF
clone size: few; J gene: TRBJ1-1; D gene: TRBD1; V gene: TRBV10-3; CDR3 DNA: TGTGCCATCAGCCGAGGGACAGCGATGAACACTGAAGCTTTCTTT; CDR3 protein: CAISRGTAMNTEAFF
clone size: few; J gene: TRBJ2-1; D gene: TRBD2; V gene: TRBV29-1; CDR3 DNA: TGCAGCGTTGACTGGCTAGCGGTTAACGGTGAGCAGTTCTTC; CDR3 protein: CSVDWLAVNGEQFF
clone size: -; J gene: TRBJ1-6; D gene: -; V gene: TRBV4-1; CDR3 DNA: TGCGCCAGCAGCCAGCCAGCTAGCTCCTATAATTCACCCCTCCACTTT; CDR3 protein: CASSQPASSYNSPLHF
clone size: -; J gene: TRBJ1-5; D gene: -; V gene: TRBV7-8; CDR3 DNA: TGTGCCAGCAGCTTAGAACAGGGATCTCAGCCCCAGCATTTT; CDR3 protein: CASSLEQGSQPQHF
clone size: -; J gene: TRBJ2-2; D gene: -; V gene: TRBV4-1; CDR3 DNA: TGCGCCAGCAGCCAAGCGGTACCCAACACCGGGGAGCTGTTTTTT; CDR3 protein: CASSQAVPNTGELFF
clone size: many; J gene: TRBJ1-2; D gene: -; V gene: TRBV12-3/TRBV12-4; CDR3 DNA: TGTGCCAGCAGATCCGACAGTTATGGCTACACCTTC; CDR3 protein: CASRSDSYGYTF
clone size: few; J gene: TRBJ2-2; D gene: TRBD2; V gene: TRBV11-3; CDR3 DNA: TGTGCCAGCACCCATGGGGCGGGAGGGCCGAACACCGGGGAGCTGTTTTTT; CDR3 protein: CASTHGAGGPNTGELFF
clone size: few; J gene: TRBJ1-3; D gene: -; V gene: TRBV20-1; CDR3 DNA: TGCAGTGCCTCGGTCGGGGGCTACTCTGGAAACACCATATATTTT; CDR3 protein: CSASVGGYSGNTIYF
clone size: -; J gene: TRBJ1-1; D gene: -; V gene: TRBV4-1; CDR3 DNA: TGCGCCAGCAGCCAAGATGTCATGAACACTGAAGCTTTCTTT; CDR3 protein: CASSQDVMNTEAFF
clone size: once; J gene: TRBJ2-3; D gene: -; V gene: TRBV2; CDR3 DNA: TGTGCCAGCAGTGAAGACCAAGAAGGCACAGATACGCAGTATTTT; CDR3 protein: CASSEDQEGTDTQYF
clone size: few; J gene: TRBJ1-5; D gene: TRBD1; V gene: TRBV7-9; CDR3 DNA: TGTGCCAGCAGCCACGGACAGGGACAAATCAAGCCCCAGCATTTT; CDR3 protein: CASSHGQGQIKPQHF
clone size: few; J gene: TRBJ1-1; D gene: -; V gene: TRBV6-1; CDR3 DNA: TGTGCCAGCAGTGCGGGAGTACTGAACACTGAAGCTTTCTTT; CDR3 protein: CASSAGVLNTEAFF
clone size: many; J gene: TRBJ2-2; D gene: TRBD1; V gene: TRBV20-1; CDR3 DNA: TGCAGTGCTAGGGGACAGGGGGCCACCGGGGAGCTGTTTTTT; CDR3 protein: CSARGQGATGELFF
clone size: many; J gene: TRBJ2-3; D gene: TRBD2; V gene: TRBV28; CDR3 DNA: TGTGCCAGCAGCTTGGACAGGGTGGGACTAGCGGGAGGGCCAACAGATACGCAGTATTTT; CDR3 protein: CASSLDRVGLAGGPTDTQYF
clone size: -; J gene: TRBJ2-1; D gene: -; V gene: TRBV21-1; CDR3 DNA: TGTGCCAGCAGCAGGTTAGCGGGAGGGCCTGAGAATGAGCAGTTCTTC; CDR3 protein: CASSRLAGGPENEQFF
clone size: few; J gene: TRBJ1-6; D gene: TRBD1; V gene: TRBV7-9; CDR3 DNA: TGTGCCAGCACCTCGACAGGGGGAAATTCACCCCTCCACTTT; CDR3 protein: CASTSTGGNSPLHF
clone size: -; J gene: TRBJ2-1; D gene: TRBD1; V gene: TRBV7-7; CDR3 DNA: TGTGCCAGCAGCGGAGGCGGGACAGGCGCCAATGAGCAGTTCTTC; CDR3 protein: CASSGGGTGANEQFF
clone size: few; J gene: TRBJ1-2; D gene: -; V gene: TRBV5-1; CDR3 DNA: TGCGCCAGCAGCTTGGGGGGCACGACAGGACAAGGAGCGAACACCTTC; CDR3 protein: CASSLGGTTGQGANTF
clone size: many; J gene: TRBJ2-1; D gene: -; V gene: TRBV4-1; CDR3 DNA: TGCGCCAGCAGCCCCATAGGCCTACCGAGCAATGAGCAGTTCTTC; CDR3 protein: CASSPIGLPSNEQFF
clone size: many; J gene: TRBJ2-3; D gene: TRBD2; V gene: TRBV2; CDR3 DNA: TGTGCCAGCAGTGATTTGAGTAGCGGGGCCCTCGGTACGCAGTATTTT; CDR3 protein: CASSDLSSGALGTQYF
clone size: -; J gene: TRBJ1-5; D gene: TRBD1; V gene: TRBV2; CDR3 DNA: TGTGCCAGCAGGGATCGACAGGGGCCCTATCAGCCCCAGCATTTT; CDR3 protein: CASRDRQGPYQPQHF
clone size: -; J gene: TRBJ1-1; D gene: -; V gene: TRBV16; CDR3 DNA: TGTGCCAGCAGCCAATCCCGGACAGTGAACACTGAAGCTTTCTTT; CDR3 protein: CASSQSRTVNTEAFF
clone size: many; J gene: TRBJ1-3; D gene: -; V gene: TRBV3-1; CDR3 DNA: TGTGCCAGCCAAGGAGGCCTGGGGGGAAACACCATATATTTT; CDR3 protein: CASQGGLGGNTIYF
clone size: -; J gene: TRBJ2-2; D gene: -; V gene: TRBV5-1; CDR3 DNA: TGCGCCAGCAGCTTGGTACGAGACAACCTGAAAACCGGGGAGCTGTTTTTT; CDR3 protein: CASSLVRDNLKTGELFF
clone size: -; J gene: TRBJ2-3; D gene: -; V gene: TRBV3-1; CDR3 DNA: TGTGCCAGCCACACAGGGATACCCACAGATACGCAGTATTTT; CDR3 protein: CASHTGIPTDTQYF
clone size: once; J gene: TRBJ2-3; D gene: TRBD1; V gene: TRBV5-1; CDR3 DNA: TGCGCCAGCAGCCCCACCGGACAGGGGGCAAATACGCAGTATTTT; CDR3 protein: CASSPTGQGANTQYF
clone size: -; J gene: TRBJ2-4; D gene: -; V gene: TRBV20-1; CDR3 DNA: TGCAGTGCTAGAGCGGACGGGAAAAACATTCAGTACTTC; CDR3 protein: CSARADGKNIQYF
clone size: few; J gene: TRBJ1-2; D gene: TRBD1; V gene: TRBV11-2; CDR3 DNA: TGTGCCAGCAGCTTAGATCTGGCAGGGGGAGGCTACACCTTC; CDR3 protein: CASSLDLAGGGYTF
clone size: -; J gene: TRBJ1-6; D gene: -; V gene: TRBV6-5; CDR3 DNA: TGTGCCAGCAGTTACGGGGGTTTCGATTCACCCCTCCACTTT; CDR3 protein: CASSYGGFDSPLHF
clone size: many; J gene: TRBJ2-3; D gene: TRBD1; V gene: TRBV11-2; CDR3 DNA: TGTGCCAGCACCCTGGGACAGGGCGCAGATACGCAGTATTTT; CDR3 protein: CASTLGQGADTQYF
clone size: -; J gene: TRBJ2-1; D gene: -; V gene: TRBV24-1; CDR3 DNA: TGTGCCACCAGTGATTTGGGCACCAGGGTGGGTGAGCAGTTCTTC; CDR3 protein: CATSDLGTRVGEQFF
clone size: few; J gene: TRBJ2-5; D gene: TRBD1; V gene: TRBV7-2; CDR3 DNA: TGTGCCAGCAGCCCGGGACAGGGGATCGGGACCCAGTACTTC; CDR3 protein: CASSPGQGIGTQYF
clone size: few; J gene: TRBJ1-1; D gene: -; V gene: TRBV9; CDR3 DNA: TGTGCCAGCAGCGTCGGAGAGATTGAAGCTTTCTTT; CDR3 protein: CASSVGEIEAFF
clone size: -; J gene: TRBJ2-4; D gene: -; V gene: TRBV28; CDR3 DNA: TGTGCCAGCAACCCACAGGGAGCGGCCAAAAACATTCAGTACTTC; CDR3 protein: CASNPQGAAKNIQYF
clone size: few; J gene: TRBJ2-7; D gene: TRBD1; V gene: TRBV4-1; CDR3 DNA: TGCGCCAGCAGCCAAGATGTGGACAGGGGCTACGAGCAGTACTTC; CDR3 protein: CASSQDVDRGYEQYF
clone size: -; J gene: TRBJ2-7; D gene: -; V gene: TRBV5-6; CDR3 DNA: TGTGCCAGCAACCTTCGCGGGAACGAGCAGTACTTC; CDR3 protein: CASNLRGNEQYF
clone size: few; J gene: TRBJ1-2; D gene: TRBD1; V gene: TRBV6-1; CDR3 DNA: TGTGCCAGCAGCCCCGGGACAGGGGTTCACTATGGCTACACCTTC; CDR3 protein: CASSPGTGVHYGYTF
clone size: -; J gene: TRBJ2-1; D gene: TRBD2; V gene: TRBV4-1; CDR3 DNA: TGCGCCAGCAGCCAAGAGAGGGCGGGAGATCGAAATGAGCAGTTCTTC; CDR3 protein: CASSQERAGDRNEQFF
clone size: many; J gene: TRBJ1-1; D gene: -; V gene: TRBV28; CDR3 DNA: TGTGCCAGCAGTTTAGGGCGAGGGGCCCACACTGAAGCTTTCTTT; CDR3 protein: CASSLGRGAHTEAFF
clone size: many; J gene: TRBJ2-1; D gene: TRBD2; V gene: TRBV20-1; CDR3 DNA: TGCAGTGCTAGGGAGCTCGGACTAGTTTCTCTAGCAATTGGGCAGTTCTTC; CDR3 protein: CSARELGLVSLAIGQFF
clone size: many; J gene: TRBJ2-1; D gene: TRBD2; V gene: TRBV11-2; CDR3 DNA: TGTGCCAGCAGCTTAGGGGGCCAGCGGGGGCGCAATGAGCAGTTCTTC; CDR3 protein: CASSLGGQRGRNEQFF
clone size: few; J gene: TRBJ2-1; D gene: TRBD2; V gene: TRBV20-1; CDR3 DNA: TGCAGTGCCAACTTAGCGGGGACCTACAATGAGCAGTTCTTC; CDR3 protein: CSANLAGTYNEQFF